A single sample gave rise to the 18 T cell receptor beta chains below, sequenced in a study of T cells in Graves' hyperthyroidism and ophthalmopathy. TCR beta CDR3 sequences were amplified from RNA transcripts. First-round RT-PCR with HTBI primers amplified the TCR CDR3 region. TCRdb analysed the multiplex PCR reads with MiXCR anew, one entry per CDR3 protein. The table shows roughly 500,000 distinct CDR3 sequences, with 46% occurring only once. Sequencing was carried out using peripheral blood or thyroid tissue (not recorded which). The receptors come from an adult woman with Graves' disease, either hyperthyroidism or ophthalmopathy (not recorded which).

Points on this clonotype: Since a much larger clone is just one base distant, this may be a read error. The chain links TRBV13 to TRBJ1-2; 9 bases are a match to TRBD1. The CDR3 contains 14 residues. Germline V CDR1 and CDR2: PRHDT, FYEKMQ (reference sequence). Trimming removed 6 bases from V and 7 bases from J; junction bases left unmatched: 9. The CDR3 protein is CASSFAQGAFGYTF. The CDR3 bases are TGTGCCAGCAGTTTCGCACAGGGGGCGTTTGGCTACACCTTC.

This clonotype was recorded many times. The genes are TRBV28 and TRBJ2-5; no clear D gene. Between the trimmed V and J ends, which lost 7 bases and 4 bases, there was a span of 13 bases. In germline, CDR1 is MDHEN, CDR2 SYDVKM. The CDR3 loop spans 13 amino acids. The CDR3 is CASTLSGAETQYF. The CDR3 DNA sequence: TGTGCCAGCACCTTATCGGGCGCAGAGACCCAGTACTTC.

This clonotype was observed at least ten times. This chain links TRBV28 with TRBJ2-7, with a possible D match to TRBD2 (5 bases). The CDR3 contains 13 residues. Germline CDR1 MDHEN, CDR2 SYDVKM. V was trimmed by 5 bases and J by 7 bases, leaving 15 bases between them. The CDR3 loop is CASSLTVPGEQYF. CDR3 nucleotide sequence: TGTGCCAGCAGTCTAACTGTCCCGGGGGAGCAGTACTTC. Full variable domain (outside the CDR3, taken from reference TRBV28 and TRBJ2-7): DVKVTQSSRYLVKRTGEKVFLECVQDMDHENMFWYRQDPGLGLRLIYFSYDVKMKEKGDIPEGYSVSREKKERFSLILESASTNQTSMYLCASSLTVPGEQYFGPGTRLTVT.

This chain uses TRBV7-8 with TRBJ2-5; 7 bases line up with TRBD2. This CDR3 region has 12 residues. V trimming: 8 bases; J trimming: 5 bases; junction bases outside the gene matches: 5. Germline V gene sequence: CDR1 SGHVS, CDR2 FQNEAQ. The CDR3 bases are TGTGCCAGCCATGGGGGGGGGGAGACCCAGTACTTC. It yields the protein CASHGGGETQYF.

This clonotype was seen many times. This chain links TRBV11-1 with TRBJ2-2; D possibly matches TRBD1 or TRBD2 (5 bases each). The CDR3 totals 14 residues. Germline lookup yields CDR1 SGHAT and CDR2 FQDESV (reference sequence). V was trimmed by 7 bases and J by 4 bases, leaving 13 bases between them. The CDR3, as DNA: TGTGCCAGCACGACGGGGCAGCCCACCGGGGAGCTGTTTTTT. It is translated as CASTTGQPTGELFF.

The chain has TRBV9 and TRBJ2-5; TRBD2 aligns across 7 bases. Germline V gene data show CDR1 as SGDLS and CDR2 as YYNGEE. V trimming: 0 bases; J trimming: 5 bases; junction bases outside the gene matches: 7. The CDR3 totals 15 residues. This chain's CDR3 is CASSVATGGVETQYF. The CDR3 nucleotides read TGTGCCAGCAGCGTAGCTACGGGGGGTGTGGAGACCCAGTACTTC.

This clonotype has a count of ten or more. The chain employs TRBV20-1 and TRBJ2-7; D unresolved. V was pared by 0 bases and J by 5 bases, with 17 bases between. This CDR3 spans 15 amino acids. Germline values: CDR1 DFQATT, CDR2 SNEGSKA (reference sequence). CDR3 DNA: TGCAGTGCTAGAGATCGGTCTAGAAGGGTGCACGAGCAGTACTTC. It translates to CSARDRSRRVHEQYF.

The chain has TRBV20-1 and TRBJ1-5; no clear D gene. Germline CDR1 is DFQATT and CDR2 is SNEGSKA (reference sequence). The germline V and J ends were trimmed by 4 bases and 5 bases, with 9 bases remaining between them. The CDR3 extends over 12 amino acids. The CDR3, as DNA: TGCAGTGCTAAAGCGGGGTATCAGCCCCAGCATTTT. Encoded protein: CSAKAGYQPQHF.

A word on this clonotype: A single base separates this from a much larger clone, so it may be a read error. V and J are TRBV20-1 and TRBJ2-7; D remains ambiguous. CDR3 length equals 14 residues. Germline lookup yields CDR1 DFQATT and CDR2 SNEGSKA (reference sequence). The V and J ends lost 3 bases and 1 base respectively, with 13 bases between them. CDR3 coding DNA: TGCAGTGCTAGGATCCCTAGTAAATCCTACGAGCAGTACTTC. It translates to CSARIPSKSYEQYF.

The gene calls are TRBV25-1 and TRBJ2-7; no reliable D call. V gave up 1 base and J gave up 5 bases, with 6 bases separating them. Germline CDR1 is MGHDK and CDR2 is SYGVNS. The CDR3 extends over 12 amino acids. In nucleotides, the CDR3 is TGTGCCAGCAGTGAATTGTCCCACGAGCAGTACTTC. Its protein product is CASSELSHEQYF.

Remarks on this clonotype: This may arise from a read error, as a much more abundant clone is one base away. This rearrangement joins TRBV9 to TRBJ1-4, with a tentative D call TRBD1 (5 bases). The germline gives CDR1 SGDLS, CDR2 YYNGEE. The CDR3 extends over 16 amino acids. With 0 bases removed from V and 0 bases from J, the gap between germline ends came to 9 bases. CDR3 region: CASSVGGITTNEKLFF. The CDR3 nucleotides read TGTGCCAGCAGCGTAGGGGGGATTACAACTAATGAAAAACTGTTTTTT.

This sequence joins TRBV27 and TRBJ1-1; 8 bases line up with TRBD1. The V gene's germline CDR1 is MNHEY and CDR2 SMNVEV (reference sequence). This CDR3 region has 15 residues. V trimming: 6 bases; J trimming: 0 bases; junction bases outside the gene matches: 6. In DNA, the CDR3 is TGTGCCAGCAGCGGGACAGGATCAATGAACACTGAAGCTTTCTTT. This sequence encodes CASSGTGSMNTEAFF.

This clonotype turned up a few times. The V and J genes are TRBV28 and TRBJ1-4; possible D gene TRBD1, 5 bases. From germline, CDR1 is MDHEN and CDR2 SYDVKM. The V and J ends lost 1 base and 5 bases respectively, with 17 bases between them. The CDR3 spans 17 residues. In DNA form, the CDR3 reads TGTGCCAGCAGTTTATATGTCCAGGGCGGGTGGAATGAAAAACTGTTTTTT. Protein product: CASSLYVQGGWNEKLFF.

There are many counts of this clonotype. This chain uses TRBV5-6 with TRBJ1-1; D call uncertain. This CDR3 comprises 13 residues. Looked up from germline, CDR1 is SGHDT and CDR2 is YYEEEE. Trimming pared 4 bases from V and 5 bases from J, leaving 12 bases between. Here the CDR3 reads CASSPSPETEAFF. CDR3 nucleotide sequence: TGTGCCAGCAGCCCCTCCCCGGAAACTGAAGCTTTCTTT.

This clonotype was seen many times. The chain couples TRBV12-3 or TRBV12-4 to TRBJ1-2; TRBD1 might be the D (5 bases). Trimming removed 6 bases at V and 2 bases at J, with 10 bases between. This CDR3 comprises 13 residues. Written as DNA, the CDR3 is TGTGCCAGCAGCCCTGACAGAAACTATGGCTACACCTTC. Amino acid sequence: CASSPDRNYGYTF.

The table lists this clonotype with a few counts. The V gene is TRBV25-1, the J gene TRBJ2-7; TRBD1 matches 8 bases. This CDR3 region has 14 residues. V shed 2 bases, J shed 3 bases, and the junction held 3 bases outside the gene matches. Germline CDR1 and CDR2: MGHDK and SYGVNS. The CDR3 DNA follows: TGTGCCAGCAGTGAAACCGGACAGGGCTACGAGCAGTACTTC. It codes for CASSETGQGYEQYF.

Comment on this clonotype: One junction end does not reproduce the germline sequence, and a read error may be involved. This chain links TRBV10-3 with TRBJ2-6; 8 bases align to TRBD1. Germline V gene sequence: CDR1 ENHRY, CDR2 SYGVKD. This CDR3 has 14 amino acids. CDR3 in amino acids: CAITFGTGGNTEAF. CDR3 sequence (DNA): TGTGCCATCACTTTCGGGACAGGAGGGAACACTGAAGCTTTC.

This clonotype was detected only a few times. V gene TRBV7-3 combines with J gene TRBJ1-1, with a possible D match to TRBD1 (5 bases). The CDR3 is 14 residues long. The V end lost 5 bases, the J end lost 1 base, and 11 bases lay between the germline ends. CDR1 is SGHTA, CDR2 FQGTGA, per germline. The CDR3 DNA reads as TGTGCCAGCAGCCAGATTGGGGGGAACACTGAAGCTTTCTTT. Its translation is CASSQIGGNTEAFF. The full variable domain, rest sourced from reference TRBV7-3 and TRBJ1-1, is GAGVSQTPSNKVTEKGKYVELRCDPISGHTALYWYRQSLGQGPEFLIYFQGTGAADDSGLPNDRFFAVRPEGSVSTLKIQRTERGDSAVYLCASSQIGGNTEAFFGQGTRLTVV.